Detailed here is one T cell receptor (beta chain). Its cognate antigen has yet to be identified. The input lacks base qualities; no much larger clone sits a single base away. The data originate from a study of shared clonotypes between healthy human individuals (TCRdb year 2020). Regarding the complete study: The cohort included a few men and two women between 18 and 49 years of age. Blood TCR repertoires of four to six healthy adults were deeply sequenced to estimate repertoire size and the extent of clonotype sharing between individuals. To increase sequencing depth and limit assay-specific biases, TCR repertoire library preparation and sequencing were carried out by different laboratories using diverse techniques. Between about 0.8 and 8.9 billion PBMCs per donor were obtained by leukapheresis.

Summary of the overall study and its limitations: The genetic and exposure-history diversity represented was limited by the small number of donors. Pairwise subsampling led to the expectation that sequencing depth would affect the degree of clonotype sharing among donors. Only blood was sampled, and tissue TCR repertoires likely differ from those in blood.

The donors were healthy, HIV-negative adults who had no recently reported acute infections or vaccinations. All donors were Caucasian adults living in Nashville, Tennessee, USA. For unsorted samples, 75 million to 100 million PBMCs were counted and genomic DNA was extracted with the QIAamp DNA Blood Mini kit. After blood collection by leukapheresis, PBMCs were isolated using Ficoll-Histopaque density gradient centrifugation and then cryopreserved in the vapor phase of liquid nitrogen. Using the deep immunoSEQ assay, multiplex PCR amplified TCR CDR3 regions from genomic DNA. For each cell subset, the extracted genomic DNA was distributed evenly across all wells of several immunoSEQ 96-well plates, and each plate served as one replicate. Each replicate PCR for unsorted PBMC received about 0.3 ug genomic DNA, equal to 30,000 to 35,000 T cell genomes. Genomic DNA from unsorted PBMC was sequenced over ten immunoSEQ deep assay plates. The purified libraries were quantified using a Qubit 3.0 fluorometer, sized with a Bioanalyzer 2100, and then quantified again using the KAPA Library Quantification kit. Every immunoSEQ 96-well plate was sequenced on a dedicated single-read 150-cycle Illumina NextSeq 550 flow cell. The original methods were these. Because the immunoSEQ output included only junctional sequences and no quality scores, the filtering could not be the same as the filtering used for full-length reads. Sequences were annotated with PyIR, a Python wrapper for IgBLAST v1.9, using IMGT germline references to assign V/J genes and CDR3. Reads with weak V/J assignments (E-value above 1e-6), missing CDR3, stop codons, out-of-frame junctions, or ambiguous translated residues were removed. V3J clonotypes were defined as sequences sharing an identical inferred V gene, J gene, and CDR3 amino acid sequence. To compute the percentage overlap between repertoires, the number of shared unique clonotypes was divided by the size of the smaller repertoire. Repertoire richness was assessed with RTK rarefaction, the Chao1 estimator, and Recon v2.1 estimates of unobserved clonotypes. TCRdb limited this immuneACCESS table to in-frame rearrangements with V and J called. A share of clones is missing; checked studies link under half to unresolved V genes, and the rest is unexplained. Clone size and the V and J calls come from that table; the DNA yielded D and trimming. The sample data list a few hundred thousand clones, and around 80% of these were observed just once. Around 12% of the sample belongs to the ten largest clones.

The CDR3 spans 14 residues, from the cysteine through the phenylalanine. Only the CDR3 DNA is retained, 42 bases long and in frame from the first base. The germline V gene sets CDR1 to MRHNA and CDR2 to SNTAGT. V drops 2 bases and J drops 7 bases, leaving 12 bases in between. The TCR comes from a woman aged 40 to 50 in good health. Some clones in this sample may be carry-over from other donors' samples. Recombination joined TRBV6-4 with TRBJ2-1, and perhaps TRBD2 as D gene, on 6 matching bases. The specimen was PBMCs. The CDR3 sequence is CASSDEGGRNEQFF. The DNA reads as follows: TGTGCCAGCAGTGACGAAGGAGGGAGGAATGAGCAGTTCTTC.